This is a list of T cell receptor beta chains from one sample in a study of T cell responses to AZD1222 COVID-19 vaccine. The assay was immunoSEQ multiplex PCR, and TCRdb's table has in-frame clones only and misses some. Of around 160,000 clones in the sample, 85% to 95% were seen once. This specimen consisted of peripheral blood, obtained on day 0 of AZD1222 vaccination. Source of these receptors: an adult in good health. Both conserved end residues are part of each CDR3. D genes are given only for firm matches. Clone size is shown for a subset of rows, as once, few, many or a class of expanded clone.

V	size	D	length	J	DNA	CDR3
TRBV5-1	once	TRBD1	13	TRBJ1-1	TGCGCCAGCAGCCACGGGACAGGGAGGATAGCTTTCTTT	CASSHGTGRIAFF
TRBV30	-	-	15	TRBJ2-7	TGTGCCTGGAGTCCAGAACTCCGGACAGTCAACGAGCAGTACTTC	CAWSPELRTVNEQYF
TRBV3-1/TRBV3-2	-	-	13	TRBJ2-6	TGTGCCAGCACTTCGTCTGGGGCCAACGTCCTGACTTTC	CASTSSGANVLTF
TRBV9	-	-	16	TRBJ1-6	TGTGCCAGCAGCGTGGAGGGGAGCTCCTATAATTCACCCCTCCACTTT	CASSVEGSSYNSPLHF
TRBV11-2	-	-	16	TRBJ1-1	TGTGCCAGCAGCTCCCGTCGGATTATTGGTTCCGGGGTGATTTTCTTT	CASSSRRIIGSGVIFF
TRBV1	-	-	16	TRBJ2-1	TGCACCAGCAGCCAAGTAAGGCAGCGGGAGCTGCATGAGCAGTTCTTC	CTSSQVRQRELHEQFF
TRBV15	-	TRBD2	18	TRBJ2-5	TGTGCCACCAGCAGAGATAAGATCGCTAGCGGGATCCAAGAGACCCAGTACTTC	CATSRDKIASGIQETQYF
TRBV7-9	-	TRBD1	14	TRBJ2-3	TGTGCCAGCAGCCTCTGGACAGGGGGAGATACGCAGTATTTT	CASSLWTGGDTQYF
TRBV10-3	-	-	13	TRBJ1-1	TGTGCCATCAAGGGGGGAGGGGACACTGAAGCTTTCTTT	CAIKGGGDTEAFF
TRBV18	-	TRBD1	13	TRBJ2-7	TGTGCCAGCTCCCGGGACAGGGAGAGCGAGCAGTACTTC	CASSRDRESEQYF
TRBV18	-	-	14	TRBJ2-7	TGTGCCAGCTCACCACCCTTACAGGGCTACGAGCAGTACTTC	CASSPPLQGYEQYF
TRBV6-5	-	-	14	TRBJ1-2	TGTGCCAGCAAAAGGGTCGGGATTGTCTATGGCTACACCTTC	CASKRVGIVYGYTF
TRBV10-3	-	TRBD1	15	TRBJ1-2	TGTGCCATCAGTGAAATACAGGGGGGGATCTATGGCTACACCTTC	CAISEIQGGIYGYTF
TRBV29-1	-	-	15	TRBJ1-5	TGCAGCGTTGCTAACGACAGTAAGAATCGTCAGCCCCAGCATTTT	CSVANDSKNRQPQHF
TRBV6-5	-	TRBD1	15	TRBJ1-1	TGTGCCAGCAGTTACTCGAGACAGGGTTTAACTGAAGCTTTCTTT	CASSYSRQGLTEAFF
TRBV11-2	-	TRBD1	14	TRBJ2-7	TGTGCCAGCACCCCCCGGGACAGGGGTTTCGAGCAGTACTTC	CASTPRDRGFEQYF
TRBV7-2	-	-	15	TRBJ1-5	TGTGCCAGCAGCTTAATGGCAGGGGAGGTTCAGCCCCAGCATTTT	CASSLMAGEVQPQHF
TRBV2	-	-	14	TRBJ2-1	TGTGCCAGCGTAGCTCTGGGGAGCTACAATGAGCAGTTCTTC	CASVALGSYNEQFF
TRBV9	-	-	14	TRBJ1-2	TGTGCCAGCAGCGGTGGCGAAATTAACTATGGCTACACCTTC	CASSGGEINYGYTF
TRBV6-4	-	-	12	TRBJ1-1	TGTGCCAAAACGGGACACAACACTGAAGCTTTCTTT	CAKTGHNTEAFF
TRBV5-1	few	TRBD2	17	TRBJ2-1	TGCGCCAGCAGCAAAGGACTAGCGGGGTTCTTAGGGAATGAGCAGTTCTTC	CASSKGLAGFLGNEQFF
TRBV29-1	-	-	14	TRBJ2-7	TGCAGCGTCGCGACAGTTGGACTCTCCTACGAGCAGTACTTC	CSVATVGLSYEQYF
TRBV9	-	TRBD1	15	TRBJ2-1	TGTGCCAGCAGCGCGCGACAGGGGGCTGGGAATGAGCAGTTCTTC	CASSARQGAGNEQFF
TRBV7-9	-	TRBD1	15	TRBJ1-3	TGTGCCAGCAGCCCCAGGACAGGCCATTACGACACCATATATTTT	CASSPRTGHYDTIYF
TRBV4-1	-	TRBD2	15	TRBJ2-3	TGCGCCAGCAGCTTACTTGCAGCGGGGGGAGATACGCAGTATTTT	CASSLLAAGGDTQYF
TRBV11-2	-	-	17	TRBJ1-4	TGTGCCAGCAGCTTAGATCTGGTGACCCACGTACAGGAAAAACTGTTTTTT	CASSLDLVTHVQEKLFF
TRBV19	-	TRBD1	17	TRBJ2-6	TGTGCCAGTAGTCTAGGACAGGGAATCCCTGGGGCCAACGTCCTGACTTTC	CASSLGQGIPGANVLTF
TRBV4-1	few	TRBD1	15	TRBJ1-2	TGCGCCACCGCGGACCGGGACAGGGGGCTCGGGGGCTACACCTTC	CATADRDRGLGGYTF